The rows below give T cell receptor beta chains drawn from one sample of a study of blood T cells in healthy people across ages. TCRdb reprocessed the 5' RACE reads via MiXCR and lists one record per CDR3 protein. This sample has fewer than 2,000,000 distinct CDR3 sequences, with roughly two fifths found just once. The specimen was blood. These receptors were collected from a human donor in good health. Both conserved end residues are part of each CDR3. D genes are given only for firm matches. Rows may omit the clone size; those that give it use once, few, many or a size class.

d_gene: .
j_gene: TRBJ2-5
len: 13
abundance: few
v_gene: TRBV20-1
CDR3nt: TGCAGTGCTACGGGACGCGACCAAGAGACCCAGTACTTC
CDR3aa: CSATGRDQETQYF

d_gene: TRBD2
j_gene: TRBJ2-1
len: 18
abundance: few
v_gene: TRBV6-2/TRBV6-3
CDR3nt: TGTGCCAGCAGTTACGACCCTCTAGCGGGGGGGACCTACAATGAGCAGTTCTTC
CDR3aa: CASSYDPLAGGTYNEQFF

d_gene: .
j_gene: TRBJ2-5
len: 15
abundance: .
v_gene: TRBV11-1
CDR3nt: TGTGCCAGCAGCCCAGTGGCGGAGGCTACGGAGACCCAGTACTTC
CDR3aa: CASSPVAEATETQYF

d_gene: .
j_gene: TRBJ1-1
len: 13
abundance: .
v_gene: TRBV12-3/TRBV12-4
CDR3nt: TGTGCCAGCAGTTTTCGGGGGGCGACTGAAGCTTTCTTT
CDR3aa: CASSFRGATEAFF

d_gene: .
j_gene: TRBJ2-7
len: 16
abundance: .
v_gene: TRBV27
CDR3nt: TGTACCAGCAGTTTTGGAATAGGGATTGGGGGAAGCGAGCAGTACTTC
CDR3aa: CTSSFGIGIGGSEQYF

d_gene: .
j_gene: TRBJ2-7
len: 14
abundance: .
v_gene: TRBV5-1
CDR3nt: TGCGCCAGCAGCCCGGGCACTTACTCCTACGAGCAGTACTTC
CDR3aa: CASSPGTYSYEQYF

d_gene: .
j_gene: TRBJ2-1
len: 10
abundance: .
v_gene: TRBV14
CDR3nt: TGTGCCAGCAGCCCGGATGAGCAGTTCTTC
CDR3aa: CASSPDEQFF

d_gene: .
j_gene: TRBJ2-6
len: 14
abundance: few
v_gene: TRBV5-1
CDR3nt: TGCGCCAGCAGACAAGCCTCTGGGGCCAACGTCCTGACTTTC
CDR3aa: CASRQASGANVLTF

d_gene: .
j_gene: TRBJ2-1
len: 16
abundance: .
v_gene: TRBV5-6
CDR3nt: TGTGCCAGCAGCTTTGAAACGATGATCTCCTACAATGAGCAGTTCTTC
CDR3aa: CASSFETMISYNEQFF

d_gene: TRBD1
j_gene: TRBJ1-2
len: 16
abundance: .
v_gene: TRBV6-5
CDR3nt: TGTGCCAGCAGCGGGGTTTGCAGGGGGGTTAACTATGGCTACACCTTC
CDR3aa: CASSGVCRGVNYGYTF

d_gene: .
j_gene: TRBJ1-2
len: 13
abundance: few
v_gene: TRBV29-1
CDR3nt: TGCGGAGGAGGGGGGCCTCCTAACTATGGCTACACCTTC
CDR3aa: CGGGGPPNYGYTF

d_gene: .
j_gene: TRBJ2-5
len: 15
abundance: .
v_gene: TRBV7-6
CDR3nt: TGTGCCAGCCACCGGACGGGGGGCTTGTCAGAGACCCAGTACTTC
CDR3aa: CASHRTGGLSETQYF

d_gene: TRBD1
j_gene: TRBJ2-3
len: 15
abundance: .
v_gene: TRBV10-3
CDR3nt: TGTGCCATCAGTGCCCCGGACAGGGGAACAGATACGCAGTATTTT
CDR3aa: CAISAPDRGTDTQYF

d_gene: .
j_gene: TRBJ2-3
len: 13
abundance: few
v_gene: TRBV20-1
CDR3nt: TGCAGTGCCAGGACGGATACAACAGATACGCAGTATTTT
CDR3aa: CSARTDTTDTQYF

d_gene: .
j_gene: TRBJ1-5
len: 13
abundance: few
v_gene: TRBV7-9
CDR3nt: TGTGCCAGCAGCCGTTCAGAAAGCCAGCCCCAGCATTTT
CDR3aa: CASSRSESQPQHF

d_gene: TRBD2
j_gene: TRBJ2-3
len: 19
abundance: .
v_gene: TRBV28
CDR3nt: TGTGCCGGCAGCCCCCTCGCTAGCGGGGGGGCCGGTTTGGCAGATACGCAGTATTTT
CDR3aa: CAGSPLASGGAGLADTQYF

d_gene: TRBD1
j_gene: TRBJ2-5
len: 14
abundance: .
v_gene: TRBV5-1
CDR3nt: TGCGCCAGCAGCTTAACGGGACAGGGGACGGAGCAGGACTTC
CDR3aa: CASSLTGQGTEQDF

d_gene: .
j_gene: TRBJ1-2
len: 15
abundance: .
v_gene: TRBV12-3/TRBV12-4
CDR3nt: TGTGCCAGCAGTGACCCTGAGAGGGGGTATAGCGGCTACACCTTC
CDR3aa: CASSDPERGYSGYTF

d_gene: TRBD1
j_gene: TRBJ2-7
len: 16
abundance: few
v_gene: TRBV27
CDR3nt: TGTGCCAGCAGTTTGACACAGGGGGTGTTCTCCTACGAGCAGTACTTC
CDR3aa: CASSLTQGVFSYEQYF

d_gene: .
j_gene: TRBJ1-2
len: 17
abundance: .
v_gene: TRBV7-2
CDR3nt: TGTGCCAGCAGCTTAGGCCGTGGGGGGGTTATGGGCTATGGCTACACCTTC
CDR3aa: CASSLGRGGVMGYGYTF

d_gene: .
j_gene: TRBJ2-3
len: 16
abundance: .
v_gene: TRBV5-1
CDR3nt: TGCGCCAGCAGCTTGGCCCGAAGCTCGACCACAGATACGCAGTATTTT
CDR3aa: CASSLARSSTTDTQYF

d_gene: TRBD1
j_gene: TRBJ2-3
len: 15
abundance: .
v_gene: TRBV9
CDR3nt: TGTGCCAGCAGCGCGGAGGGACAGGGGAAAGATACGCAGTATTTT
CDR3aa: CASSAEGQGKDTQYF

d_gene: .
j_gene: TRBJ2-6
len: 14
abundance: .
v_gene: TRBV6-1
CDR3nt: TGTGCCAGCCTAACTAGTGCCGGGGCCAACGTCCTGACTTTC
CDR3aa: CASLTSAGANVLTF

d_gene: .
j_gene: TRBJ2-7
len: 14
abundance: many
v_gene: TRBV6-2/TRBV6-3
CDR3nt: TGTGCCAGCAGTTACTCGGGGTCCTTCTACGAGCAGTACTTC
CDR3aa: CASSYSGSFYEQYF

d_gene: TRBD1
j_gene: TRBJ1-1
len: 13
abundance: .
v_gene: TRBV10-3
CDR3nt: TGTGCCACAGGACAGGGGGCAGGGACTGAAGCTTTCTTT
CDR3aa: CATGQGAGTEAFF

d_gene: .
j_gene: TRBJ2-5
len: 16
abundance: .
v_gene: TRBV7-8
CDR3nt: TGTGCCAGCAGCTTAGAAATGGTGGGGGCCGGGAAGACCCCGTACTTC
CDR3aa: CASSLEMVGAGKTPYF

d_gene: TRBD1
j_gene: TRBJ2-3
len: 16
abundance: few
v_gene: TRBV7-2
CDR3nt: TGTGCCAGCAGTTTAACCTCGGGACAGTATAAGAATACGCAGTATTTT
CDR3aa: CASSLTSGQYKNTQYF

d_gene: TRBD1
j_gene: TRBJ2-3
len: 14
abundance: .
v_gene: TRBV29-1
CDR3nt: TGCAGCCTAACGCTCAGGGGGCTAGGGGATACGCAGTATTTT
CDR3aa: CSLTLRGLGDTQYF

d_gene: TRBD2
j_gene: TRBJ2-7
len: 13
abundance: .
v_gene: TRBV20-1
CDR3nt: TGCAGTGCTTCCCGACTAGCGATCGACGAGCAGTACTTC
CDR3aa: CSASRLAIDEQYF

d_gene: TRBD1
j_gene: TRBJ1-1
len: 14
abundance: few
v_gene: TRBV5-1
CDR3nt: TGCGCCAGCAGCTTCGGACAGGTCTCTACTGAAGCTTTCTTT
CDR3aa: CASSFGQVSTEAFF

d_gene: .
j_gene: TRBJ2-5
len: 15
abundance: .
v_gene: TRBV2
CDR3nt: TGTGCCAGCCGCCTTTTGACCAGAAAACAAGAGACCCAGTACTTC
CDR3aa: CASRLLTRKQETQYF